This is a list of T cell receptor beta chains from one sample in a study of T cell responses to AZD1222 COVID-19 vaccine. Clones were read by immunoSEQ multiplex PCR, and TCRdb kept only the in-frame ones, dropping some. The sample consists of 70,000 to 80,000 clones, roughly 90% of them appearing once. The sample consisted of peripheral blood, taken on day 0 of AZD1222 vaccination. Every receptor here comes from an adult in good health. Each CDR3 is given with its conserved first and last residue. The D gene is left open where the match is weak. Rows give clone size only sometimes, using once, few, many, or a class for an expanded clone.

>TRBD2|TRBJ2-5|TRBV6-1|-
TGTGCCAGCAGTGCTTCTAGCGGGGGGGCTTCAGGAGAGACCCAGTACTTC
CASSASSGGASGETQYF
>TRBD1|TRBJ1-1|TRBV28|-
TGTGCCAGCAGTTTACGGCCGGGACAGGCCAACGTGGCTTTCTTT
CASSLRPGQANVAFF
>-|TRBJ1-5|TRBV27|-
TGTGCCAGCAAAACACTCGGGCAACCTAGCAATCAGCCCCAGCATTTT
CASKTLGQPSNQPQHF
>-|TRBJ1-1|TRBV7-9|-
TGTGCCAGCAGCTCCCGGGACACTTTTGAAGCTTTCTTT
CASSSRDTFEAFF
>-|TRBJ1-5|TRBV2|-
TGTGCCAGGGGGCTTGATAGCAATCAGCCCCAGCATTTT
CARGLDSNQPQHF
>TRBD1|TRBJ2-1|TRBV11-3|-
TGTGCCAGCAGCAGCCGGGACAGGGGAATCGGTGAGCAGTTCTTC
CASSSRDRGIGEQFF
>-|TRBJ1-5|TRBV3-1/TRBV3-2|-
TGTGCCAGCAGCCAAGATACCATTCCCAATCAGCCCCAGCATTTT
CASSQDTIPNQPQHF
>-|TRBJ1-6|TRBV6-2/TRBV6-3|-
TGTGCCAGCAGTTACTCGATTGTAAATTCACCCCTCCACTTT
CASSYSIVNSPLHF
>-|TRBJ1-1|TRBV7-3|-
TGTGCCAGCAGCCCCGACACGAACACTGAAGCTTTCTTT
CASSPDTNTEAFF
>-|TRBJ2-1|TRBV27|-
TGTGCCAGCAGTTTATTGGGGGACCGTGCACGAAGCAATGAGCAGTTCTTC
CASSLLGDRARSNEQFF
>TRBD1|TRBJ2-3|TRBV6-4|-
TGTGCCAGCAGTACGACAGGGATGGAAGATACGCAGTATTTT
CASSTTGMEDTQYF
>TRBD1|TRBJ2-3|TRBV11-1|-
TGTGCCAGCAGCTCGACAGGGTGGGCAGATACGCAGTATTTT
CASSSTGWADTQYF
>TRBD2|TRBJ2-1|TRBV19|-
TGTGCCAGTAGTATCGGGACTACCCCCTTTTTCTTC
CASSIGTTPFFF
>-|TRBJ2-1|TRBV6-2/TRBV6-3|-
TGTGCCAGCAGTTACGGGATCTACAATGAGCAGTTCTTC
CASSYGIYNEQFF
>-|TRBJ2-7|TRBV6-6|-
TGTGCCAGCAGCCACAGGGACGAGCAGTACTTC
CASSHRDEQYF
>-|TRBJ2-6|TRBV7-3|-
TGTGCCAGCAGCAGAACGGGATCGCGCTCTGGGGCCAACGTCCTGACTTTC
CASSRTGSRSGANVLTF
>-|TRBJ1-3|TRBV3-1/TRBV3-2|-
TGTGCCAGCAGCCAAGGGGTAGGGGTTTCCTCTGGAAACACCATATATTTT
CASSQGVGVSSGNTIYF
>TRBD1|TRBJ1-2|TRBV10-2|-
TGCGCCAGCACGGACAGGGAATCGTATGGCTACACCTTC
CASTDRESYGYTF
>TRBD1|TRBJ2-3|TRBV10-1|few
TGCGCCAGCCAGAGACAGGGTGGGTCAGATACGCAGTATTTT
CASQRQGGSDTQYF
>-|TRBJ1-4|TRBV28|once
TGTGCCAGCAGTTCACCGGGAGGCCTTAATGAAAAACTGTTTTTT
CASSSPGGLNEKLFF
>TRBD1|TRBJ1-4|TRBV9|-
TGTGCCAGCAGTACAGGGGCCGGGGATGAAAAACTGTTTTTT
CASSTGAGDEKLFF
>-|TRBJ1-3|TRBV30|-
TGTGCCTGGAGTCCCGGTACATCCGGAAACACCATATATTTT
CAWSPGTSGNTIYF
>-|TRBJ1-1|TRBV6-4|-
TGTGCCAGCAGTGCCTTCGCGGGGGCTGAAGCTTTCTTT
CASSAFAGAEAFF
>-|TRBJ1-2|TRBV27|-
TGTGCCAGCAGCCGGGACACGCGCTATGGCTACACCTTC
CASSRDTRYGYTF
>-|TRBJ1-4|TRBV11-2|-
TGTGCCAGCAGCTTAGGACAGAACAATGAAAAACTGTTTTTT
CASSLGQNNEKLFF
>TRBD2|TRBJ2-1|TRBV4-1|-
TGCGCCAGCAGCCCCAGCGGGAGCTCCTACAATGAGCAGTTCTTC
CASSPSGSSYNEQFF
>-|TRBJ2-5|TRBV2|-
TGTGCCAGCAGTGAAGCGCATGGGGCAGGGAGGCCGACCCAGTACTTC
CASSEAHGAGRPTQYF
>-|TRBJ2-2|TRBV5-1|-
TGCGCCAGCAGACTAGACACGGGGTCCGGGGAGCTGTTTTTT
CASRLDTGSGELFF
>-|TRBJ1-4|TRBV21-1|-
TGTGCCACCGGGACAGGGGGTGAAAAACTGTTTTTT
CATGTGGEKLFF
>-|TRBJ1-5|TRBV29-1|once
TGCAGCGTTGTCACGGATAGCAATCAGCCCCAGCATTTT
CSVVTDSNQPQHF
>-|TRBJ2-5|TRBV7-2|-
TGTGCCAGCAGCTTACCGGGTGGGACCCAGTACTTC
CASSLPGGTQYF
>-|TRBJ1-1|TRBV5-5|-
TGTGCCAGCAGCTTCCAGGGGAACACTGAAGCTTTCTTT
CASSFQGNTEAFF
>TRBD2|TRBJ2-1|TRBV7-2|-
TGTGCCAGCAGCTTAGAAGGCGGGAGCGGGGCCATTGAGCAGTTCTTC
CASSLEGGSGAIEQFF
>-|TRBJ2-3|TRBV3-1/TRBV3-2|once
TGTGCCAGCAGCCAAGACTTTTCAGGGGGGGATACGCAGTATTTT
CASSQDFSGGDTQYF
>-|TRBJ1-3|TRBV3-1/TRBV3-2|-
TGTGCCAGCAGCCCTCTCCGGGAAGGGCGCGGAAACACCATATATTTT
CASSPLREGRGNTIYF